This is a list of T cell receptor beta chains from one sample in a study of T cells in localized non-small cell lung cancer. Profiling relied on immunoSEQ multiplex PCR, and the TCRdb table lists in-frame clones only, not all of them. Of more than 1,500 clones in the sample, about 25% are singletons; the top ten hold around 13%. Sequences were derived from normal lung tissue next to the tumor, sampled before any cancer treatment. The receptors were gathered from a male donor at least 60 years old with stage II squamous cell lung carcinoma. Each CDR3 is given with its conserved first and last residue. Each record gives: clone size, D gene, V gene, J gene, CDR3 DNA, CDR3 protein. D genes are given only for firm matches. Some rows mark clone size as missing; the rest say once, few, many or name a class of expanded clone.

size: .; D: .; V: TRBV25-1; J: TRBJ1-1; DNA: TGTGCCAGCAGTGAACCGAACACTGAAGCTTTCTTT; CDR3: CASSEPNTEAFF
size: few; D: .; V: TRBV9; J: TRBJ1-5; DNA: TGTGCCAGCAGGGGGATGGCGGACCCTTGGGACAATCAGCCCCAGCATTTT; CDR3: CASRGMADPWDNQPQHF
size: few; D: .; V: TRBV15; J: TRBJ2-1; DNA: TGTGCCACCAGCAGAGATGGGGGAAACAATGAGCAGTTCTTC; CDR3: CATSRDGGNNEQFF
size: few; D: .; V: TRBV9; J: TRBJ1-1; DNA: TGTGCCAGCAGCGTAAACCCGTGGGACGGTCAGGCTTTCTTT; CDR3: CASSVNPWDGQAFF
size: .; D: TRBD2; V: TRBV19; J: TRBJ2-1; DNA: TGTGCCAGTAGTATAGATGGTAGCGGGGAATACAATGAGCAGTTCTTC; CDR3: CASSIDGSGEYNEQFF
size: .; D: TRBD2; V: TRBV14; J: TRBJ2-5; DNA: TGTGCCAGCAGCCAGTTACCGCGGGGGGCGGGGACCCAGTACTTC; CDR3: CASSQLPRGAGTQYF
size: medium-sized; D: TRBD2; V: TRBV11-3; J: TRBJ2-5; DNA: TGTGCCAGCAGGGACACGGTACTAGCGGGGAAAGAGACCCAGTACTTC; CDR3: CASRDTVLAGKETQYF
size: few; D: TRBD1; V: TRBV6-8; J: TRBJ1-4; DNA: TGTGCCAGCAGTGACCAACCCCTCGACAGGGGAAGAGAAAAACTGTTTTTT; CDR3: CASSDQPLDRGREKLFF
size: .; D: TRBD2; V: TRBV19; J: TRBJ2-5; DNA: TGTGCCAGTAGTATAGGGACGGGGGGGTACCAAGAGACCCAGTACTTC; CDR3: CASSIGTGGYQETQYF
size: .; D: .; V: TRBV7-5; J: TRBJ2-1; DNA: TGTGCCAGCAGCTTAGGGGGACGGGGCTCCTACAATGAGCAGTTCTTC; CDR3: CASSLGGRGSYNEQFF
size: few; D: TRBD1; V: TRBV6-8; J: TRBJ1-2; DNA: TGTGCCAGCAGTAACGGACAGGCCCGTGGCTACACCTTC; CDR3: CASSNGQARGYTF
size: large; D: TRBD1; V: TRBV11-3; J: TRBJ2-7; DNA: TGTGCCAGCAGCTTAAACAGGGGGAATGGCGAGCAGTACTTC; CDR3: CASSLNRGNGEQYF
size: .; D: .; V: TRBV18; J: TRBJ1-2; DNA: TGTGCCAGCTCACCAGGATGGAACTATGGCTACACCTTC; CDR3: CASSPGWNYGYTF
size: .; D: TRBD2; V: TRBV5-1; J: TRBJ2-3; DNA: TGCGCCAGCAGCCTCATAGCGGGCCCGAGCACAGATACGCAGTATTTT; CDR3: CASSLIAGPSTDTQYF
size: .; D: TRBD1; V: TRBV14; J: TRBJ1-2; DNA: TGTGCCAGCAGCCAAGAGTTCCGGGACAGGGTGGACGGCTACACCTTC; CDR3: CASSQEFRDRVDGYTF
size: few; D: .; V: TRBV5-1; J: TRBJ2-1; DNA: TGCGCCAGCAGCTTGGGAGGGACCCTGAGGGATGAGCAGTTCTTC; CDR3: CASSLGGTLRDEQFF
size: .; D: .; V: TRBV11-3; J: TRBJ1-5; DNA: TGTGCCAGCAGCTTTCCAAACGGGGCCGGATATAGCAATCAGCCCCAGCATTTT; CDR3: CASSFPNGAGYSNQPQHF
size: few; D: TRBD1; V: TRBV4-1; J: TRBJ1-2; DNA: TGCGCCAGCAGCCACGCGACCGGGACAGAAGGTTATGGCTACACCTTC; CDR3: CASSHATGTEGYGYTF
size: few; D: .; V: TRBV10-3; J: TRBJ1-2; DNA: TGTGCCATCAGTGAGGCCCAGAACTATGGCTACACCTTC; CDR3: CAISEAQNYGYTF
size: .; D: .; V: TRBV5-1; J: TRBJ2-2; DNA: TGCGCCAGCAGCTTGAGCTCGGGGGTGTTGAACACCGGGGAGCTGTTTTTT; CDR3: CASSLSSGVLNTGELFF
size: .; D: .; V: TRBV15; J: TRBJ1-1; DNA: TGTGCCACCAGCAGAGATCTATCGGGGGCCGGCACTGAAGCTTTCTTT; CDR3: CATSRDLSGAGTEAFF
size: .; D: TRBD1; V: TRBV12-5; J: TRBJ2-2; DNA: TGTGCTAGTGGTCCGGGACAGACATACACCGGGGAGCTGTTTTTT; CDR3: CASGPGQTYTGELFF
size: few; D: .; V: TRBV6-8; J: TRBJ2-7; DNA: TGTGCCAGCAGTTACGATAATGGGAGGGAGCAGTACTTC; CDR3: CASSYDNGREQYF
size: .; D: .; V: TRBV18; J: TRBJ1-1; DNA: TGTGCCAGCTCACCTCTCCCGGGACCCCCGACGGACACTGAAGCTTTCTTT; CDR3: CASSPLPGPPTDTEAFF
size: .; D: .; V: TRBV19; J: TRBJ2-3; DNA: TGTGCCAGTAAAGACTCCCAGCCAGATACGCAGTATTTT; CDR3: CASKDSQPDTQYF
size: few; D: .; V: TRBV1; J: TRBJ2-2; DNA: TGCGCCAGCAGCCAAGATCGGGGCAGGTCAACCCCCGGGGAGCTGTTTTTT; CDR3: CASSQDRGRSTPGELFF
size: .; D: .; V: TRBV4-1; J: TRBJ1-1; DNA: TGCGCCAGCAGCCAAGATCCCGGGTACACTGAAGCTTTCTTT; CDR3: CASSQDPGYTEAFF
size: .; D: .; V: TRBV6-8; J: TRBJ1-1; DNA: TGTGCCAGCAGTTCCCCACACCAGAACACTGAAGCTTTCTTT; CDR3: CASSSPHQNTEAFF
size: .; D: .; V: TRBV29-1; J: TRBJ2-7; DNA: TGCAGCGTTGGGGATTCCACCTCCTACGAGCAGTACTTC; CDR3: CSVGDSTSYEQYF
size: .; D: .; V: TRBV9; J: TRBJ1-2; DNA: TGTGCCAGCAGCCCCGGGGGGTTAGCTAACTATGGCTACACCTTC; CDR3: CASSPGGLANYGYTF
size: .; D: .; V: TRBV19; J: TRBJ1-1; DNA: TGTGCCAGTAGTATAGGGGCTGAAGCTTTCTTT; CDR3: CASSIGAEAFF
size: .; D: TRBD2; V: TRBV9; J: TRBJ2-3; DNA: TGTGCCAGCAGCGAATCTAGCGGGGGGGTTTTGGGCACAGATACGCAGTATTTT; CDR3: CASSESSGGVLGTDTQYF
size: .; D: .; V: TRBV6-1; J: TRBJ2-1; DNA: TGTGCCAGCAGTGAAGGGGTAGGGCGGGGCCACAATGAGCAGTTCTTC; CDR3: CASSEGVGRGHNEQFF
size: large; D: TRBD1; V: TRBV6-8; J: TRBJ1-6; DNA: TGTGCCAGCAGGTCCGGGACAGGGGGTTTTAGTAATTCACCCCTCCACTTT; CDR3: CASRSGTGGFSNSPLHF
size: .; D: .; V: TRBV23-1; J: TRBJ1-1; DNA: TGCGCCAGCAGCTTTGATTTGAACACTGAAGCTTTCTTT; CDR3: CASSFDLNTEAFF
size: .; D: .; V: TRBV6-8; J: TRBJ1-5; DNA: TGTGCCAGCAGGCAGATCGGCAATCAGCCCCAGCATTTT; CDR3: CASRQIGNQPQHF
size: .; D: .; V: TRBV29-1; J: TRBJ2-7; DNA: TGCAGCGTTGAGATGGATTCCTACGAGCAGTACTTC; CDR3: CSVEMDSYEQYF
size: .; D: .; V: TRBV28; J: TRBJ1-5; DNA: TGTGCCAGCAGTTTAAGGGGGCAGCCCCAGCATTTT; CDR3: CASSLRGQPQHF
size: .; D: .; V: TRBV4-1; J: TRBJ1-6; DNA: TGCGCCAGCAGCCAAGCGGGAGGGGACAATTCACTCCTCCACTTT; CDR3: CASSQAGGDNSLLHF
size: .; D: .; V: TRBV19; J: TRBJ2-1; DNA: TGTGCCAGTAGTATAGCCAACAGGGACGAGCAGTTCTTC; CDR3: CASSIANRDEQFF
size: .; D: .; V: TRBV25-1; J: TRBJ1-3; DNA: TGTGCCAGCAACGAAAGGTTGTCGAACACCATATATTTT; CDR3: CASNERLSNTIYF
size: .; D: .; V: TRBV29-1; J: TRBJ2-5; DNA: TGCAGCGTTGAAGAGATAGGAAGGCCAGAGACCCAGTACTTC; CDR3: CSVEEIGRPETQYF
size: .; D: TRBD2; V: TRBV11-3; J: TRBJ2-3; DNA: TGTGCCAGCAGCGTGGGAGGGGCGACAGATACGCAGTATTTT; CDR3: CASSVGGATDTQYF
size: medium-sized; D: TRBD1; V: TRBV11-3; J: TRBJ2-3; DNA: TGTGCCAGCAGCTTGGCAGGAGGACAGGGGGCCACCGAGCCCACAGATACGCAGTATTTT; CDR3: CASSLAGGQGATEPTDTQYF
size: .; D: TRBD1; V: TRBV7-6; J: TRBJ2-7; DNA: TGTGCCAGCAGCTTAGCGTTGGGACAGGAGAACGAGCAGTACTTC; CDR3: CASSLALGQENEQYF